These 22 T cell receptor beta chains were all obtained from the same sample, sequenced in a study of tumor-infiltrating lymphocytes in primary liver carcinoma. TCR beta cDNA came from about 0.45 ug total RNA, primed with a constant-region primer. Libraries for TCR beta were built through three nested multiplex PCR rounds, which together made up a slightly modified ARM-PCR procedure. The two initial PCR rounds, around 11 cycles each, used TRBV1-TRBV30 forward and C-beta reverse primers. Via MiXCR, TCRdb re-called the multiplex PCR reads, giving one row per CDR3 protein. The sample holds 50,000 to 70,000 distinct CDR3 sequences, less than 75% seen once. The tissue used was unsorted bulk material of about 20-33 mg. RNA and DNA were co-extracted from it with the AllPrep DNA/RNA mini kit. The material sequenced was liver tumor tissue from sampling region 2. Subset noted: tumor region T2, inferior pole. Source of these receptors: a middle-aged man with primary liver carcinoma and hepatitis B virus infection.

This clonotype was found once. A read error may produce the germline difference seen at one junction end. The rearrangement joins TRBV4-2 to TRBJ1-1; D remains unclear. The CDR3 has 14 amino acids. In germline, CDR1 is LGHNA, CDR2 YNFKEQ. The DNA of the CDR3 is TGTGCCAGCAGTCAAGATCCCATGAACACTGAAGCTTTCTTT. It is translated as CASSQDPMNTEAFF.

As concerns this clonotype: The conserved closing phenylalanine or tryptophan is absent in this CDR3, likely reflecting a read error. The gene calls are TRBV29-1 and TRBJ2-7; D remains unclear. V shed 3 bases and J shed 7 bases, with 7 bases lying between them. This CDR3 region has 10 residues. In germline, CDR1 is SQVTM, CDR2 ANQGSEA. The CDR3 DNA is TGCAGCGTTGAGGTGGGTGAGCAGTACCTC. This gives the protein CSVEVGEQYL.

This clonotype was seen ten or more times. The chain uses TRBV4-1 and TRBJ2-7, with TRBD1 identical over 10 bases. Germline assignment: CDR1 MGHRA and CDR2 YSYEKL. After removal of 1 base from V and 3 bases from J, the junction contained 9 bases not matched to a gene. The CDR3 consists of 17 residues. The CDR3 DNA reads TGCGCCAGCAGCCAAGGCTTGGGGACAGGGGCCTTCTACGAGCAGTACTTC. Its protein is CASSQGLGTGAFYEQYF.

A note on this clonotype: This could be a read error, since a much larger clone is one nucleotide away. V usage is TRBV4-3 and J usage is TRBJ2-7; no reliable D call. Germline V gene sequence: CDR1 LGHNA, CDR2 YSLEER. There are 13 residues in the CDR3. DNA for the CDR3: TGCACCAGCAGCCAAGAACAGCGCTACGAGCAGTACTTC. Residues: CTSSQEQRYEQYF.

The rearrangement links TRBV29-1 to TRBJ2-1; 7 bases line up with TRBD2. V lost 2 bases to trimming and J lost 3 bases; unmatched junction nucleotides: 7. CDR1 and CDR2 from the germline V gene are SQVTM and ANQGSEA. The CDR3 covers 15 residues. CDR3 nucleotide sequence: TGCAGCGTTGAACTAGCCGGGGGGTTCTACAATGAGCAGTTCTTC. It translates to CSVELAGGFYNEQFF.

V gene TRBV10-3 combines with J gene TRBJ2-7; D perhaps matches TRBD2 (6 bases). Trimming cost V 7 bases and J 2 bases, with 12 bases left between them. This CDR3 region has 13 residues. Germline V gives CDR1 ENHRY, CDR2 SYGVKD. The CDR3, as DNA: TGTGCCATCAAGACGGGGACTCCCTACGAGCAGTACTTC. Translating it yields CAIKTGTPYEQYF.

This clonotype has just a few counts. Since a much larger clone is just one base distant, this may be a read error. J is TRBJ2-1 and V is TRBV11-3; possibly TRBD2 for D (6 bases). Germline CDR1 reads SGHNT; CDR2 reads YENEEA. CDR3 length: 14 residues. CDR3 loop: CVSSLGREKNEQFF. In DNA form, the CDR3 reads TGTGTCAGCAGCTTAGGACGGGAGAAAAATGAGCAGTTCTTC.

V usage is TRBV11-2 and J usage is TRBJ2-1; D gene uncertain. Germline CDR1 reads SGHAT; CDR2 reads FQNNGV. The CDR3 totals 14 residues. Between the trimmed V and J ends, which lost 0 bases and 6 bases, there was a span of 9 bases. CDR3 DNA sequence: TGTGCCAGCAGCTTAGATCCTGTCCTCAATGAGCAGTTCTTC. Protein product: CASSLDPVLNEQFF.

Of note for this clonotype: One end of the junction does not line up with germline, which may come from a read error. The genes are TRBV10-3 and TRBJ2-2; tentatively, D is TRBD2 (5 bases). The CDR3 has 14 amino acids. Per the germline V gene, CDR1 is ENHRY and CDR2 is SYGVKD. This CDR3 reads CAIREQDDTGELLF. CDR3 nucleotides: TGTGCCATCAGGGAGCAGGACGATACCGGGGAGCTCTTATTT.

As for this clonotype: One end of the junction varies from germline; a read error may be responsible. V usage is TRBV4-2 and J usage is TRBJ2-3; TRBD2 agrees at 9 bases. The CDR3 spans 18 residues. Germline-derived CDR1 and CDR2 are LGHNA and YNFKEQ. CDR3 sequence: CASNQDLALAGRLDTQYF. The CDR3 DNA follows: TGTGCCAGCAACCAAGATCTGGCGCTAGCGGGGAGACTAGATACGCAGTATTTT.

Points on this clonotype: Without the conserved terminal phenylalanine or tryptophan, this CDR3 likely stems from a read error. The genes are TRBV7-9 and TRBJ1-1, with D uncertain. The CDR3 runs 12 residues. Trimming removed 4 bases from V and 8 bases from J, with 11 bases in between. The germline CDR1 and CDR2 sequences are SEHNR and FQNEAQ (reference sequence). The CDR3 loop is CASSWDNSEAFI. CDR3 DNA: TGTGCCAGCAGCTGGGATAACTCCGAAGCTTTCATT.

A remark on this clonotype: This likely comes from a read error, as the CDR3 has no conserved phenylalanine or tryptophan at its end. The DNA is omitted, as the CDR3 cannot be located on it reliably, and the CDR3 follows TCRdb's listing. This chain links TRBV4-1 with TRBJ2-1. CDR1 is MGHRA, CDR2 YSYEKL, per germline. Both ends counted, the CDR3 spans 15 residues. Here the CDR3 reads CASSPLDNNNNEQFL.

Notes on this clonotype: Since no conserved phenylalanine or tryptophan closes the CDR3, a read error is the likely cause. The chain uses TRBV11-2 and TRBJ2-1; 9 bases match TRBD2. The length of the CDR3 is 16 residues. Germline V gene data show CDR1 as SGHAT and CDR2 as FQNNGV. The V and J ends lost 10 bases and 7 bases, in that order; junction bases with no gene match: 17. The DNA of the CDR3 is TGTGCCAATAGCTTAGAGCTCCTAGCGGGAATGAATGAGCAGTTCGTC. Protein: CANSLELLAGMNEQFV.

DNA for the CDR3: TGTGCCAGCATCCTTGCGGAATCGAACACCGGGGAGCTGTTTTTT. Its translation is CASILAESNTGELFF. The V and J genes are TRBV11-2 and TRBJ2-2; D is uncertain. Trimming stripped 7 bases from V and 0 bases from J, with 12 bases between. The CDR3 has 15 amino acids. Germline V gives CDR1 SGHAT, CDR2 FQNNGV.

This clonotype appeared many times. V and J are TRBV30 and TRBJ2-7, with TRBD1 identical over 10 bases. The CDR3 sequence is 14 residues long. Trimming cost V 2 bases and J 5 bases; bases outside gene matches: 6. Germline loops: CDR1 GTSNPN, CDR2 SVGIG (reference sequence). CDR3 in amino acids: CAWSNTGTGDEQYF. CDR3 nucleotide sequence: TGTGCCTGGAGTAATACCGGGACAGGGGACGAGCAGTACTTC. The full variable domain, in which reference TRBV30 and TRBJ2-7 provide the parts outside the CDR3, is SQTIHQWPATLVQPVGSPLSLECTVEGTSNPNLYWYRQAAGRGLQLLFYSVGIGQISSEVPQNLSASRPQDRQFILSSKKLLLSDSGFYLCAWSNTGTGDEQYFGPGTRLTVT.

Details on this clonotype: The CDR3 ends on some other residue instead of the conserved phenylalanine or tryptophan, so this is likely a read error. The CDR3 sequence is CASSPGQGSYNEQFL. CDR3 sequence (DNA): TGCGCTAGCAGCCCTGGACAGGGTTCCTACAATGAGCAGTTCCTC. The chain employs TRBV5-5 and TRBJ2-1, with TRBD1 matching 8 bases. CDR1 and CDR2 from the germline V gene are SGHKS and YYEKEE (reference sequence). CDR3 length equals 15 residues.

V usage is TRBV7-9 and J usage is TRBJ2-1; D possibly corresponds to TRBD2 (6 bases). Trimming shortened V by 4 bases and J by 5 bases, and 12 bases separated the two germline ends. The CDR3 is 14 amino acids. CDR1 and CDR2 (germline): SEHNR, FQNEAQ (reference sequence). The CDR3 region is CASSSTGSHNEQFF. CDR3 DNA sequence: TGTGCCAGCAGCTCTACCGGGAGCCACAATGAGCAGTTCTTC.

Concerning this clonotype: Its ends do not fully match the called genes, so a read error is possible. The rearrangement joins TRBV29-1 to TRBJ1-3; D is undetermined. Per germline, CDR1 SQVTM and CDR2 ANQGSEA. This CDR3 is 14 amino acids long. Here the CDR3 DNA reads TGCAGCGTTCAGACATGGCCCCTTGCAAACACCGTATATTTT. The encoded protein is CSVQTWPLANTVYF.

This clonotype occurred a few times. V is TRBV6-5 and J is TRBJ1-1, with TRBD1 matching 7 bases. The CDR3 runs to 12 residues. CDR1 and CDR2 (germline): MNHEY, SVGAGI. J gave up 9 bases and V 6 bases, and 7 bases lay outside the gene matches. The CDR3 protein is CASRGTARKAFF. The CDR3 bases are TGTGCCAGCAGGGGGACAGCGAGGAAAGCTTTCTTT.

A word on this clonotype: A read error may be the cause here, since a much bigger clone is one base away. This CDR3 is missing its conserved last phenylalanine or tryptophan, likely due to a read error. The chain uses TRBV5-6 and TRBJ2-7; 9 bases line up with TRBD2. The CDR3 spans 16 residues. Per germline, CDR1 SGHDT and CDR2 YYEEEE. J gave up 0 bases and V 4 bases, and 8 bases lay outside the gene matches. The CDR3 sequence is CASSNTWREGSYEQYS. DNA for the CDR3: TGTGCCAGCAGCAATACTTGGCGGGAGGGCTCCTACGAGCAGTACTCC.

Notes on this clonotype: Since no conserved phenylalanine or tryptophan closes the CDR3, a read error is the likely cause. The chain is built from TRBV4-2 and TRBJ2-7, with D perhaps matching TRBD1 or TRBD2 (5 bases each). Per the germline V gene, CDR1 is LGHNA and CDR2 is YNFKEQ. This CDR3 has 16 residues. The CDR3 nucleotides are TGTGCCAGCAGCCAAGGGGCAGGGACGGGCGGCTACGAACAGTACCTC. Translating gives CASSQGAGTGGYEQYL.

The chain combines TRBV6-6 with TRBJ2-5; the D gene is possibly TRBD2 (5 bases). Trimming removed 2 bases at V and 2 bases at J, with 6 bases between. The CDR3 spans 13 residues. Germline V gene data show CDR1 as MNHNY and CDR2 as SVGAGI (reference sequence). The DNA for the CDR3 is TGTGCCAGCAGTTACCGGGATCAAGAGACCCAGTACTTC. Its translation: CASSYRDQETQYF.